This T cell receptor (beta chain) was identified during a study of long-term antiretroviral therapy in people with HIV. Running of the v3.0 immunoSEQ assay took place at survey level. Here immunoSEQ multiplex PCR was the method, and the copy in TCRdb shows in-frame clones only, minus some. The profile shows some 29,000 clones, 95% to 98% of them singletons. Germline CDR1 reads MGHRA; CDR2 reads YSYEKL. This CDR3 has 17 amino acids. V was pared by 1 base and J by 5 bases, with 18 bases between. At minimum, one pre-ART and two post-ART PBMC samples were obtained from each donor. The United States was where all participants with HIV were treated.

The source was unsorted PBMCs, collected 7.6 years after starting antiretroviral therapy. V gene TRBV4-1 combines with J gene TRBJ1-5; D perhaps matches TRBD1 (5 bases). The receptor was derived from a man younger than 40 with HIV. CDR3 DNA: TGCGCCAGCAGCCAAGTGCCCGGGGATATAGGGGATCAGCCCCAGCATTTT. Its protein product is CASSQVPGDIGDQPQHF.